These 7 T cell receptor beta chains share one sample of origin, sequenced in a study of cytomegalovirus exposure and HLA in healthy donors. A multiplex PCR was run with 60 Vbeta primers and 13 Jbeta primers. Produced via immunoSEQ multiplex PCR; TCRdb's table is partial and in-frame only. Counted here are 60,000 to 70,000 clones, over 70% occurring once; the ten biggest clones make up over 7%. The sample consisted of PBMCs. These receptors originate from a man in his 60s in good health and CMV-seropositive.

V is TRBV5-1 and J is TRBJ2-7, with 11 bases lining up with TRBD1. The CDR3 has 15 amino acids. Germline V gene data show CDR1 as SGHRS and CDR2 as YFSETQ. Trimming at V came to 0 bases and at J to 5 bases, leaving 4 bases not matched to a gene. CDR3 sequence: CASSLVGQGGNEQYF. DNA of the CDR3: TGCGCCAGCAGCTTGGTGGGACAGGGGGGAAACGAGCAGTACTTC.

The rearrangement uses TRBV9 and TRBJ2-1; D is unclear. Germline V CDR1 and CDR2: SGDLS, YYNGEE. Between the trimmed V and J ends, which lost 0 bases and 5 bases, there was a span of 9 bases. The CDR3 length is 14 residues. Here the CDR3 reads CASSVASSHNEQFF. The CDR3 DNA reads as TGTGCCAGCAGCGTAGCTAGTTCCCACAATGAGCAGTTCTTC.

V and J are TRBV11-3 and TRBJ2-5, with D maybe TRBD2 (6 bases). The CDR3 runs to 18 residues. The V end was cut by 0 bases, the J end by 5 bases, with 22 bases between. Germline-derived CDR1 and CDR2 are SGHNT and YENEEA. CDR3 nucleotide sequence: TGTGCCAGCAGCTTAGATGGCGGAGGACTAATTTTCGCCGAGACCCAGTACTTC. Its protein is CASSLDGGGLIFAETQYF.

The V call is TRBV6-5, the J call TRBJ2-5; TRBD1 is a possible D gene (6 bases). The CDR3 has 13 residues. Germline values: CDR1 MNHEY, CDR2 SVGAGI. Between the trimmed V and J ends, which lost 5 bases and 0 bases, there was a span of 7 bases. Here the CDR3 reads CASSGQYQETQYF. In nucleotides, the CDR3 is TGTGCCAGCAGTGGACAGTACCAAGAGACCCAGTACTTC.

The rearrangement joins TRBV11-2 to TRBJ2-1; D perhaps matches TRBD1 (6 bases). V lost 5 bases and J 9 bases, leaving 17 bases between the germline ends. The V gene's germline CDR1 is SGHAT and CDR2 FQNNGV. CDR3 length: 14 amino acids. As DNA, the CDR3 is TGTGCCAGCAGCACTCGGCGACAGGTCCCTGAGCAGTTCTTC. This codes for CASSTRRQVPEQFF. Filled out from reference TRBV11-2 and TRBJ2-1, the complete variable domain reads EAGVAQSPRYKIIEKRQSVAFWCNPISGHATLYWYQQILGQGPKLLIQFQNNGVVDDSQLPKDRFSAERLKGVDSTLKIQPAKLEDSAVYLCASSTRRQVPEQFFGPGTRLTVL.

The chain links TRBV6-1 to TRBJ2-1; 10 bases fit TRBD2. This CDR3 is built from 15 residues. CDR1 and CDR2 (germline): MNHNS, SASEGT. With 3 bases clipped from V and 2 bases from J, the junction kept 1 base outside the gene matches. In DNA, the CDR3 is TGTGCCAGCAGTGAGGGACTAGCGACCTACAATGAGCAGTTCTTC. The encoded protein is CASSEGLATYNEQFF.

The chain employs TRBV11-3 and TRBJ2-5; D gene unclear. CDR1 is SGHNT, CDR2 YENEEA, per germline. The germline V and J ends were trimmed by 1 base and 2 bases, with 14 bases remaining between them. CDR3 size: 16 residues. CDR3 DNA sequence: TGTGCCAGCAGCTTAGGTCTCCTAATCGAACAAGAGACCCAGTACTTC. Amino acid sequence: CASSLGLLIEQETQYF.